This note documents a single T cell receptor beta chain sequence. The data were obtained in a study of blood T cells in healthy people across ages. Per the germline V gene, CDR1 is MNHNY and CDR2 is SVGAGI (reference sequence). The CDR3 is 13 residues long. The V and J ends lost 7 bases and 10 bases respectively, with 17 bases between them. The use of a sample-barcoded 5' primer and a J-beta primer mix characterized a second PCR of about 7 to 12 cycles. TCRdb reprocessed the 5' RACE reads via MiXCR and lists one record per CDR3 protein. Of 650,000 or so distinct CDR3 sequences listed, over 40% are singletons.

J is TRBJ2-1 and V is TRBV6-6, with D possibly matching TRBD2 (5 bases). Specimen: blood. This TCR derives from a woman of 80 years or more in good health. The CDR3 protein is CASKRTSSCEQFF. CDR3 sequence (DNA): TGTGCCAGCAAGAGAACTAGTAGCTGCGAGCAGTTCTTC.